This TCR beta chain was found in a study of blood T cell repertoires in COVID-19. About the research overall: Both acute and convalescent COVID-19 samples were obtained from the United States, Italy and Spain.

The sample holds one count of this clone. Germline loops: CDR1 SGHVS, CDR2 FQNEAQ. The CDR3 is 16 amino acids. Trimming took off 3 bases at V and 0 bases at J, with 12 bases between the two ends. Sequenced by immunoSEQ multiplex PCR; TCRdb stores in-frame clones only, minus some. The repertoire holds 220,000 or so clones, with about 83% as singletons. Participants were aged about 18 to 100 years from approximately 25 US areas. Which cohort a participant joined came from the clinical history participants gave. Sequenced input: PBMCs or T cells enriched from blood (not recorded which). This sequence originates from a woman aged 40 to 50 who had recovered from COVID-19. The V and J genes are TRBV7-8 and TRBJ1-3, with TRBD1 as a possible D gene (5 bases). The CDR3 here is CASSLTDPSSGNTIYF. The CDR3 DNA reads TGTGCCAGCAGCTTGACAGACCCAAGCTCTGGAAACACCATATATTTT.